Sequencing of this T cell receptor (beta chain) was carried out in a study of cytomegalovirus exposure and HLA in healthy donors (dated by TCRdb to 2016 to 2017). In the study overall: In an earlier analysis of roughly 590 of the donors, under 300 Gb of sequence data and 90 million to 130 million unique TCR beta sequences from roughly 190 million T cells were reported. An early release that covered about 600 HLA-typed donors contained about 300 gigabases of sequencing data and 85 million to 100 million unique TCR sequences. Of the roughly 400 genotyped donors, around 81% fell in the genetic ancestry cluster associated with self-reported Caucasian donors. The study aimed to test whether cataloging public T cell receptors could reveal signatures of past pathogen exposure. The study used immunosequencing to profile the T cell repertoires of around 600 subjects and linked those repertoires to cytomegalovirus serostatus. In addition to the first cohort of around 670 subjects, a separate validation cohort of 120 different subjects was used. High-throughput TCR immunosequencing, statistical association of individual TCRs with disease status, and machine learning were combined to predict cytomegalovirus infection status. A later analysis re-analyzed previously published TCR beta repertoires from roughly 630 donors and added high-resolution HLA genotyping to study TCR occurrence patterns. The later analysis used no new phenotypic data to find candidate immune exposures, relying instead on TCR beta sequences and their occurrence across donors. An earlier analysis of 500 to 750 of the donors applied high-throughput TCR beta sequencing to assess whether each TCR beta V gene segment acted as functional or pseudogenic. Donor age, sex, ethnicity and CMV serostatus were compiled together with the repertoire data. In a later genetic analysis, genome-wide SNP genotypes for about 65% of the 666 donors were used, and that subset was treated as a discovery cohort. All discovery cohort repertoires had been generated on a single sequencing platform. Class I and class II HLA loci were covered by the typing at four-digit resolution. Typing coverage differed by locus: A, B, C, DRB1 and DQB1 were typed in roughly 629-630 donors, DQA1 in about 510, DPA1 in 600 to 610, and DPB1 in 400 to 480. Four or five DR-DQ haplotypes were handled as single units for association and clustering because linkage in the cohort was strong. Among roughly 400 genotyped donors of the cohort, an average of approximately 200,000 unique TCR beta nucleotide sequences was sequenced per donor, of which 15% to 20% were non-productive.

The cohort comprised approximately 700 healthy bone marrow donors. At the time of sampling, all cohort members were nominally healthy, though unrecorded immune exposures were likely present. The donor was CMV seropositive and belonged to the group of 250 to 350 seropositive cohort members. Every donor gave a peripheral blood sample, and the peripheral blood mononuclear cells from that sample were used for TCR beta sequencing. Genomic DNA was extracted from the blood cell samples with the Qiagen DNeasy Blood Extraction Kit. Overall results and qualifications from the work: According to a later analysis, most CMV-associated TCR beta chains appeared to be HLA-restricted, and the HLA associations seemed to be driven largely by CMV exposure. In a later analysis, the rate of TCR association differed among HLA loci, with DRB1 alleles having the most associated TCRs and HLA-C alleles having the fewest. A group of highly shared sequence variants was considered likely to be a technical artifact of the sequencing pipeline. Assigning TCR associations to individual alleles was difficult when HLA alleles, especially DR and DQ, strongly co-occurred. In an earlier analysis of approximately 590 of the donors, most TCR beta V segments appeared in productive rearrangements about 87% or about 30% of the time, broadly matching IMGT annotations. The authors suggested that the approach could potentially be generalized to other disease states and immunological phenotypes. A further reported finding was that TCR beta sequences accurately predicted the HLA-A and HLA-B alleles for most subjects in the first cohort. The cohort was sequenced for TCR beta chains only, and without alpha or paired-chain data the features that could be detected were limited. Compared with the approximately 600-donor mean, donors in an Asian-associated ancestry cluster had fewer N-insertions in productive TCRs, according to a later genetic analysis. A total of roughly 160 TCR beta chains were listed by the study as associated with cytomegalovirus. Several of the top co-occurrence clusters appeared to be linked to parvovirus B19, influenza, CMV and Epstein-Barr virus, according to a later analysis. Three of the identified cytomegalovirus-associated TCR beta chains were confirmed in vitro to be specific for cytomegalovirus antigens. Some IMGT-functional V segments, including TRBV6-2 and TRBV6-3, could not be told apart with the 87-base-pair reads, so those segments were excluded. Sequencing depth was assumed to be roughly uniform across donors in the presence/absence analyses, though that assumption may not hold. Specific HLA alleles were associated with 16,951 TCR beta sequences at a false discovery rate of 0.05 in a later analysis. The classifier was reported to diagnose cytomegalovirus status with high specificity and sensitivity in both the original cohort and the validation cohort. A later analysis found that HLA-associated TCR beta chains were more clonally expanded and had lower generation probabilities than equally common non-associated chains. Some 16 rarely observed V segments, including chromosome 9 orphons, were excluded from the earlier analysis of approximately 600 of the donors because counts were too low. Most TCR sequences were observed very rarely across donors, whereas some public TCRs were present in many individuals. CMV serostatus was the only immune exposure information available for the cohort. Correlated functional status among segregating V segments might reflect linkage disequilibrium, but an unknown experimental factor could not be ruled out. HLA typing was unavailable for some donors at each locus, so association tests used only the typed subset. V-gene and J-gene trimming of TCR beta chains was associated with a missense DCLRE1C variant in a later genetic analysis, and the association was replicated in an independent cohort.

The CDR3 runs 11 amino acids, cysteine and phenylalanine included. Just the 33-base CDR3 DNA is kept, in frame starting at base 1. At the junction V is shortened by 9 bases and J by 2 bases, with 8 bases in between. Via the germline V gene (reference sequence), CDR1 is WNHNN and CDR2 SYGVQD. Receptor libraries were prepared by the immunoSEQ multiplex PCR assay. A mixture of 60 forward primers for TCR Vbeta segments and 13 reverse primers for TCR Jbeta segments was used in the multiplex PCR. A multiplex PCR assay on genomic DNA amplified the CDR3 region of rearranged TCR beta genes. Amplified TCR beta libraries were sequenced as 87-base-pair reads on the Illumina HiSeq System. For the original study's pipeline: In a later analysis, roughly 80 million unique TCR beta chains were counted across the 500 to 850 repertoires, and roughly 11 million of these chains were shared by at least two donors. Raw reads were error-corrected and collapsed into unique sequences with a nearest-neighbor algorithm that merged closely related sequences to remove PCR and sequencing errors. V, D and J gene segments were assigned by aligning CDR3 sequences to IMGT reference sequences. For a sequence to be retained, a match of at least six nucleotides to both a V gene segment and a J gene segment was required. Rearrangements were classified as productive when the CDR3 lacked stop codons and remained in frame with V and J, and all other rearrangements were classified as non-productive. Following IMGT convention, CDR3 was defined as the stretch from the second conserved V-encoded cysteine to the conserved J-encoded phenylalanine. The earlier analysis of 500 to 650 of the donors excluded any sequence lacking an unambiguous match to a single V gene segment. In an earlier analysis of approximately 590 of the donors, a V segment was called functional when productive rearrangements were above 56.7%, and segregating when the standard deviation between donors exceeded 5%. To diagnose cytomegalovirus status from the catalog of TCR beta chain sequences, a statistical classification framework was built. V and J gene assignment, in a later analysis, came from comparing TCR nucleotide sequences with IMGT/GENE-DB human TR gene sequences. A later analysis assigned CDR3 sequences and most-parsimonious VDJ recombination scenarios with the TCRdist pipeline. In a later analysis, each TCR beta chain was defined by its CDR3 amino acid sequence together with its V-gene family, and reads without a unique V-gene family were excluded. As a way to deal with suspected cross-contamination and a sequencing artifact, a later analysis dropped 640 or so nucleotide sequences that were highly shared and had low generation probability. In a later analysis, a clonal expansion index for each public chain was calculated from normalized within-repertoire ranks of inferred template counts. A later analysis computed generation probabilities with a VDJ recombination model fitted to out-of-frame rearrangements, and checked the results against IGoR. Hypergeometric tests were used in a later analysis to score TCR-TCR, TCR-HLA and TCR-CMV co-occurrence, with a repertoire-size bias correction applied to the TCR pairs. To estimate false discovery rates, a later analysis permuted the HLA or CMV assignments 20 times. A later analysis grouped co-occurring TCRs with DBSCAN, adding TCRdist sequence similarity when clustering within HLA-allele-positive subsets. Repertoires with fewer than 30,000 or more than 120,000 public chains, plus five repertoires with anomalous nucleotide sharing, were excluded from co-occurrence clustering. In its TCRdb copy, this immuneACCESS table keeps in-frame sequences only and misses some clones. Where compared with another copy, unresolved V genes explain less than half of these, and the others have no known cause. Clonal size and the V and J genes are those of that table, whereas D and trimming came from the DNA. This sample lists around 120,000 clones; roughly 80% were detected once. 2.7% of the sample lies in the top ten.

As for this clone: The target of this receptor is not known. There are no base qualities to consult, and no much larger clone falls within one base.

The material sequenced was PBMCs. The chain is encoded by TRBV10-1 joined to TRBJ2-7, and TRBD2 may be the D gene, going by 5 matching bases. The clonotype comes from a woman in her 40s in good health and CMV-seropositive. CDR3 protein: CARRATYEQYF. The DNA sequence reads TGCGCCAGGCGGGCAACCTACGAGCAGTACTTC.